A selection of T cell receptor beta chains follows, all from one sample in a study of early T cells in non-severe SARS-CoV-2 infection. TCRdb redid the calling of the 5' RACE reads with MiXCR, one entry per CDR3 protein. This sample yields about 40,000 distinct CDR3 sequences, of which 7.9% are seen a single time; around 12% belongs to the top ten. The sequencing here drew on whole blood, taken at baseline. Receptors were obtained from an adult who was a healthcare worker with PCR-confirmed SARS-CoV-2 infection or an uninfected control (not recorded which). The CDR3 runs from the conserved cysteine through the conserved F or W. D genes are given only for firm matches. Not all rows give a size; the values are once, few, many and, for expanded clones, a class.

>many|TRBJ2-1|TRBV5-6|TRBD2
CASSLGGGGTTNEQFF
TGTGCCAGCAGCTTGGGAGGCGGGGGGACAACTAATGAGCAGTTCTTC
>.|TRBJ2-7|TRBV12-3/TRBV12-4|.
CASSPARNSYEQYF
TGTGCCAGCAGCCCCGCCCGGAATAGCTACGAGCAGTACTTC
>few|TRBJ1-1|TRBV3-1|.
CASSQTSAVVTEAFF
TGTGCCAGCAGCCAAACTTCAGCGGTTGTCACTGAAGCTTTCTTT
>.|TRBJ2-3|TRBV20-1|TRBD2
CSVVSGGETQYF
TGCAGTGTAGTCAGCGGGGGGGAGACGCAGTATTTT
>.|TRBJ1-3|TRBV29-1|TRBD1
CSVPGQDAGNTIYF
TGCAGCGTCCCGGGACAGGACGCCGGAAACACCATATATTTT
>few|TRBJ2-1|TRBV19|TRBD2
CASSLRLAGYNEQFF
TGTGCCAGTAGTTTAAGACTAGCGGGGTACAATGAGCAGTTCTTC
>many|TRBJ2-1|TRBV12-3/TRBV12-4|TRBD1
CASSLQGVVYEQFF
TGTGCCAGCAGTTTACAGGGGGTCGTCTATGAGCAGTTCTTC
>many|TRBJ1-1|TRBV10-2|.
CASSDGVRGDTEAFF
TGCGCCAGCAGTGATGGCGTCCGGGGGGACACTGAAGCTTTCTTT
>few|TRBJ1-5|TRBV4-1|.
CASAMVGVSNQPQHF
TGCGCCAGTGCCATGGTTGGGGTTAGCAATCAGCCCCAGCATTTT
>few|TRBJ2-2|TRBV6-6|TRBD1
CASSYRTPGQGTGELFF
TGTGCCAGCAGTTACCGAACCCCGGGACAGGGGACCGGGGAGCTGTTTTTT
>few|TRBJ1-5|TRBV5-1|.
CASSLGRGYQPQHF
TGCGCCAGCAGCTTAGGACGAGGATATCAGCCCCAGCATTTT
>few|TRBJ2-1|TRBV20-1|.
CSAREGLEEYNEQFF
TGCAGTGCTAGAGAGGGGCTAGAAGAGTACAATGAGCAGTTCTTC
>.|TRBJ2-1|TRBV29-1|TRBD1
CSAPNRGAYNEQFF
TGCAGCGCCCCGAACAGGGGGGCATACAATGAGCAGTTCTTC
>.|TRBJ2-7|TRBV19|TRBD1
CASSISGQGVSSYEQYF
TGTGCCAGTAGTATAAGTGGCCAGGGGGTCTCCTCCTACGAGCAGTACTTC
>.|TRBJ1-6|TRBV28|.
CASLTGSHNSPLHF
TGTGCCAGCTTGACTGGGAGCCATAATTCACCCCTCCACTTT
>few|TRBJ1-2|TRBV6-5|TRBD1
CASTTGVGYTF
TGTGCCAGCACTACAGGGGTTGGCTACACCTTC
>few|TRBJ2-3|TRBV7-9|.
CASSSRLHGTDTQYF
TGTGCCAGCAGCTCCCGGTTACACGGGACAGATACGCAGTATTTT
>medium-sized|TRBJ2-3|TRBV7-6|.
CASSLGPPGAVGDTQYF
TGTGCCAGCAGCTTAGGACCCCCGGGGGCCGTGGGAGATACGCAGTATTTT
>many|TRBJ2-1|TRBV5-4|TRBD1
CASRPGGTGAYNEQFF
TGTGCCAGCAGGCCTGGGGGGACAGGGGCCTACAATGAGCAGTTCTTC
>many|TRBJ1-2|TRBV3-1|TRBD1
CASSQVPGQGHYGYTF
TGTGCCAGCAGCCAAGTCCCGGGACAGGGACACTATGGCTACACCTTC
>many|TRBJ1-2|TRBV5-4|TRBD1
CASSQGQGNYGYTF
TGTGCCAGCAGCCAGGGACAGGGTAACTATGGCTACACCTTC
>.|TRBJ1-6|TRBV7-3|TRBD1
CASSSTGGRNSPLHF
TGTGCCAGCAGCTCTACAGGGGGCAGGAATTCACCCCTCCACTTT
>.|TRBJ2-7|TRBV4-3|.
CASSHGQWVTYEQYF
TGCGCCAGCAGCCATGGACAGTGGGTAACCTACGAGCAGTACTTC
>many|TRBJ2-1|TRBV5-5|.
CASSLWEGTSYNEQLF
TGTGCCAGCAGCTTGTGGGAAGGCACCTCCTACAATGAGCAGCTCTTC
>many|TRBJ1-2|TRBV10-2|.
CASSETGGNYGYTF
TGCGCCAGCAGTGAGACCGGGGGAAACTATGGCTACACCTTC
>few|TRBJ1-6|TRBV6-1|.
CASSEYVAVSGFLDNSPLHF
TGTGCCAGCAGTGAATATGTTGCTGTCAGCGGATTCTTGGATAATTCACCCCTCCACTTT
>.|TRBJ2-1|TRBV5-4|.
CASSPRLPSSYNEQFF
TGTGCCAGCAGCCCTAGACTACCGAGCTCCTACAATGAGCAGTTCTTC
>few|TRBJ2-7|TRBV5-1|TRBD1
CASSLRSGGNEQYF
TGCGCCAGCAGCTTGCGGTCAGGGGGCAACGAGCAGTACTTC
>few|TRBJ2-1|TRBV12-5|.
CASGSQRDNEQFF
TGTGCTAGTGGTTCCCAGCGGGACAATGAGCAGTTCTTC
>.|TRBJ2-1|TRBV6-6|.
CASSYSRVYNEQFF
TGTGCCAGCAGTTACTCGAGGGTTTACAATGAGCAGTTCTTC
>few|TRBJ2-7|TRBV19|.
CASAPSGAGTYEQYF
TGTGCCAGTGCCCCCTCGGGGGCAGGAACCTACGAGCAGTACTTC
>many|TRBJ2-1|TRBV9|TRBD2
CASSETSGAYNEQFF
TGTGCCAGCAGCGAAACTAGCGGGGCCTACAATGAGCAGTTCTTC
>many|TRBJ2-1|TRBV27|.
CASSLSHGGMDEQFF
TGTGCCAGCAGTTTATCTCATGGGGGGATGGATGAGCAGTTCTTC
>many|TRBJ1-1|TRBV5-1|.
CASSLATVGKEAFF
TGCGCCAGCAGCTTGGCGACAGTGGGAAAGGAAGCTTTCTTT
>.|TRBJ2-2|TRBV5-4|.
CASSSSDRGTGELFF
TGTGCCAGCAGCTCCAGCGATCGTGGCACCGGGGAGCTGTTTTTT
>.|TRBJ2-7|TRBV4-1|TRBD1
CAGRPQTGSSYEQYF
TGCGCCGGCAGGCCCCAGACAGGGAGCTCCTACGAGCAGTACTTC
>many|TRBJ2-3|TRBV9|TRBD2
CASSISGGSADTQYF
TGTGCCAGCAGCATTAGCGGGGGGTCCGCAGATACGCAGTATTTT
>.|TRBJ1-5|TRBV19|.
CASSPWGNSNQPQHF
TGTGCCAGTAGTCCCTGGGGTAATAGCAATCAGCCCCAGCATTTT
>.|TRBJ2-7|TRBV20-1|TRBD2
CSAGGREYEQYF
TGCAGTGCGGGAGGGCGGGAGTACGAGCAGTACTTC
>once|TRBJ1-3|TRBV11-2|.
CASSPIRQPGNTIYF
TGTGCCAGCAGCCCGATTCGACAGCCTGGAAACACCATATATTTT
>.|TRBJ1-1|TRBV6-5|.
CASRRMGGGNTEAFF
TGTGCCAGCAGACGGATGGGGGGCGGGAACACTGAAGCTTTCTTT
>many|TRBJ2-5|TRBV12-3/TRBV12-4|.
CASSLRGQETQYF
TGTGCCAGCAGTTTAAGGGGACAAGAGACCCAGTACTTC
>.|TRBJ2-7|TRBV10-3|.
CAISEQKASYEQYF
TGTGCCATCAGTGAACAAAAGGCCTCCTACGAGCAGTACTTC
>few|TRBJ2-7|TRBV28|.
CASRQSSYEQYF
TGTGCCAGCAGACAGAGCTCCTACGAGCAGTACTTC
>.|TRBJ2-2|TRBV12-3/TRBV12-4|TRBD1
CASSSSRGRVGTGELFF
TGTGCCAGCAGTTCTTCCAGGGGGCGCGTGGGCACCGGGGAGCTGTTTTTT
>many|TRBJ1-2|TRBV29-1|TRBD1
CSVEADRVARGYTF
TGCAGCGTTGAAGCAGACAGGGTTGCTCGGGGCTACACCTTC
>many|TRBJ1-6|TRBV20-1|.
CSALPLVGANSPLHF
TGCAGTGCTTTACCCTTAGTGGGGGCTAATTCACCCCTCCACTTT
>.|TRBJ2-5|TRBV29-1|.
CSVEKHDARALYQETQYF
TGCAGCGTTGAGAAACATGACGCGAGGGCCCTGTACCAAGAGACCCAGTACTTC
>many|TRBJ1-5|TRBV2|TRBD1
CASSDWGQGMISNQPQHF
TGTGCCAGCAGTGATTGGGGACAGGGGATGATCAGCAATCAGCCCCAGCATTTT
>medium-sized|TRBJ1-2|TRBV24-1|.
CATSAPGTAPGYTF
TGTGCCACCAGTGCCCCGGGGACCGCCCCTGGCTACACCTTC
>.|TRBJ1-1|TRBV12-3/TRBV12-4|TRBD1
CASKPTGRVTEAFF
TGTGCCAGCAAACCGACAGGGCGGGTCACTGAAGCTTTCTTT
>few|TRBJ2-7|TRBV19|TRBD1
CASEKDRTGDIHEQYF
TGTGCCAGCGAAAAGGACCGGACAGGGGATATCCACGAGCAGTACTTC
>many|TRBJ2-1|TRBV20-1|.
CSARDRLWNEQFF
TGCAGTGCTAGGGACCGGCTATGGAATGAGCAGTTCTTC
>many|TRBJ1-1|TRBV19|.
CASSMLSAPLNTEAFF
TGTGCCAGTAGTATGCTCTCCGCCCCCCTGAACACTGAAGCTTTCTTT